Below are 2 T cell receptor beta chains sequenced from a single sample in a study of regulatory T cells in long-lasting Graves disease. Regarding time point: newly diagnosed GD, antithyroid drugs for less than 3 months. Preparation of the TCR library used RNA extracted from PBMCs. Both iRepertoire HTBI primers and Arm-PCR of CDR3 regions were used to build the TCR beta libraries. A single record per CDR3 protein comes from TCRdb applying MiXCR to the multiplex PCR reads. The table includes hundreds of thousands of distinct CDR3 sequences, more than 10% detected once. The same sample was also used in a study of T cells in Graves' hyperthyroidism and ophthalmopathy.

The specimen comprised peripheral blood mononuclear cells (PBMCs), sampled at new diagnosis, from a patient treated with antithyroid drugs. The receptors come from a woman aged 25 to 39 with Graves disease.

This clonotype occurred a few times. The chain employs TRBV19 and TRBJ2-1; 8 bases align to TRBD2. The CDR3 runs to 17 residues. CDR1 LNHDA and CDR2 SQIVND come from the germline V gene (reference sequence). Trimming at V came to 1 base and at J to 2 bases, leaving 7 bases not matched to a gene. CDR3 nucleotides: TGTGCCAGTAGTATAGTCGGTCTAGCGGGCGCCTACAATGAGCAGTTCTTC. Its protein is CASSIVGLAGAYNEQFF.

This clonotype occurred many times. This sequence joins TRBV7-9 and TRBJ2-1; D might be TRBD2 (6 bases). CDR1 and CDR2 from the germline V gene are SEHNR and FQNEAQ (reference sequence). Trimming took off 0 bases at V and 7 bases at J, with 13 bases between the two ends. This CDR3 spans 15 amino acids. CDR3 in amino acids: CASSLAHGRSNEQFF. The CDR3, as DNA: TGTGCCAGCAGCTTAGCACACGGGAGATCGAATGAGCAGTTCTTC.